These 25 T cell receptor beta chains originate from one sample sequenced in a study of blood T cell repertoires in COVID-19. Sequenced by immunoSEQ multiplex PCR; TCRdb stores in-frame clones only, minus some. This table holds hundreds of thousands of clones, around 80% found once. The material sequenced was peripheral blood. The receptor set was obtained from a young woman with COVID-19, enrolled during active disease.

The chain joins TRBV9 to TRBJ1-1; D unresolved. Trimming took off 0 bases at V and 4 bases at J, with 10 bases between the two ends. The CDR3 has 14 residues. Germline lookup yields CDR1 SGDLS and CDR2 YYNGEE. In DNA, the CDR3 is TGTGCCAGCAGCGTAGATTGGGGAGGCACTGAAGCTTTCTTT. Translating it yields CASSVDWGGTEAFF.

CDR3 nucleotide sequence: TGTGCCAGCAGCTTAATATTACGCGGGGGTCCATTCGGGGAGCAGTTCTTC. This encodes CASSLILRGGPFGEQFF. The rearrangement links TRBV7-8 to TRBJ2-1; 7 positions match TRBD2. The germline V gene has CDR1 SGHVS and CDR2 FQNEAQ. CDR3 size: 17 residues. The V segment lost 2 bases and the J segment 10 bases; nucleotides outside the gene matches: 17.

The genes are TRBV15 and TRBJ2-3; D perhaps matches TRBD2 (6 bases). Trimming removed 0 bases at V and 2 bases at J, with 12 bases between. The germline CDR1 and CDR2 sequences are LNHNV and YYDKDF (reference sequence). This CDR3 has 16 amino acids. CDR3: CATSRDRREYTDTQYF. DNA for the CDR3: TGTGCCACCAGCAGAGATAGGAGGGAATACACAGATACGCAGTATTTT.

The chain links TRBV19 to TRBJ2-3, with a weak D call TRBD2 (5 bases). The CDR3 length is 14 residues. Germline CDR1 LNHDA, CDR2 SQIVND (reference sequence). The V end was cut by 5 bases, the J end by 0 bases, with 9 bases between. The CDR3 sequence is CASSSGISTDTQYF. CDR3 DNA: TGTGCCAGTAGTTCCGGGATTAGCACAGATACGCAGTATTTT.

The chain couples TRBV27 to TRBJ1-1; 7 nucleotides match TRBD1. The CDR3 spans 16 residues. The V gene end was trimmed by 6 bases and the J gene end by 8 bases; junction bases not matched to a gene: 18. Germline V gives CDR1 MNHEY, CDR2 SMNVEV (reference sequence). For the CDR3, the DNA is TGTGCCAGCAGACCCCCGACAGGGTCCCTGAGGTTGGAAGCTTTCTTT. Residues: CASRPPTGSLRLEAFF.

The V gene is TRBV28, the J gene TRBJ1-2; TRBD1 matches at 11 bases. This CDR3 spans 17 amino acids. CDR1 and CDR2 (germline): MDHEN, SYDVKM. The ends lost 5 bases at V and 2 bases at J; junction bases unmatched: 10. The CDR3 is CASSVPGTGGTNYGYTF. In DNA form, the CDR3 reads TGTGCCAGCAGTGTCCCGGGGACAGGGGGAACAAACTATGGCTACACCTTC.

J is TRBJ2-7 and V is TRBV7-2; TRBD2 matches at 15 bases. This CDR3 comprises 16 residues. The junction had 5 bases not matched to a gene; V was cut back by 3 bases and J by 5 bases. Germline assignment: CDR1 SGHTA and CDR2 FQGNSA. In DNA form, the CDR3 reads TGTGCCAGCAGCTTTGGACTAGCGGGAGGGCGGGACGAGCAGTACTTC. This encodes CASSFGLAGGRDEQYF.

There are a few counts of this clone. V is TRBV5-1 and J is TRBJ1-1, with no clear D. CDR1 and CDR2 (germline): SGHRS, YFSETQ. The CDR3 consists of 15 residues. Trimming took 2 bases from V and 1 from J, leaving 12 bases between them. In DNA, the CDR3 is TGCGCCAGCAGCTTAGAAGTACACAGGAACACTGAAGCTTTCTTT. Translation: CASSLEVHRNTEAFF.

The genes are TRBV6-5 and TRBJ1-4; D is undetermined. The germline V gene encodes CDR1 MNHEY and CDR2 SVGAGI. There are 15 residues in the CDR3. V was pared by 5 bases and J by 0 bases, with 10 bases between. The CDR3: CASSTSVATNEKLFF. In DNA, the CDR3 is TGTGCCAGCAGTACAAGTGTTGCAACTAATGAAAAACTGTTTTTT.

This clone was detected only once. The V and J genes are TRBV7-8 and TRBJ2-3; TRBD2 agrees at 14 bases. CDR3 length: 16 amino acids. The V segment lost 6 bases and the J segment 5 bases; nucleotides outside the gene matches: 7. CDR1 and CDR2 (germline): SGHVS, FQNEAQ. CDR3 residues: CASSPEGTSGGDTQYF. CDR3 in DNA: TGTGCCAGCAGTCCAGAGGGGACTAGCGGGGGAGATACGCAGTATTTT.

The rearrangement joins TRBV18 to TRBJ2-1; possible D gene TRBD1, 6 bases. Germline values: CDR1 KGHSH, CDR2 LQKENI. V was shortened by 5 bases and J by 8 bases, with 10 bases between the two germline ends. This CDR3 region has 12 residues. The CDR3: CASSTGFHEQFF. CDR3 sequence (DNA): TGTGCCAGCTCAACAGGGTTCCATGAGCAGTTCTTC.

V is TRBV21-1 and J is TRBJ2-1; the table gives TRBD1 as D, unverified against the DNA. TRBV21-1 constitutes a pseudogene. CDR3 length: 15 amino acids. Here the CDR3 reads CASPSPGTGTNEQFF. CDR3 bases: TGTGCCAGCCCCAGTCCCGGGACAGGTACGAATGAGCAGTTCTTC.

The chain employs TRBV29-1 and TRBJ2-5; 9 bases fit TRBD1. The CDR3 contains 13 residues. The germline V gene has CDR1 SQVTM and CDR2 ANQGSEA. With V trimmed by 6 bases and J by 7 bases, 9 bases remained unmatched. The DNA of the CDR3 is TGCAGCGTGATGGGACAGGGAGGATGGACCCAGTACTTC. Its protein is CSVMGQGGWTQYF.

Turning to this clone: The sample holds other DNA sequences that translate to the same CDR3. The chain employs TRBV24-1 and TRBJ1-2; 8 bases are a match to TRBD1. CDR3 size: 13 residues. Germline V gene data show CDR1 as KGHDR and CDR2 as SFDVKD. V lost 9 bases and J lost 2; bases outside the gene matches: 4. CDR3 residues: CATSDRANYGYTF. DNA for the CDR3: TGTGCCACCTCGGACAGGGCCAACTATGGCTACACCTTC.

The chain carries TRBV7-2 and TRBJ2-7; no definite D call. Looked up from germline, CDR1 is SGHTA and CDR2 is FQGNSA. V was pared by 7 bases and J by 5 bases, with 18 bases between. CDR3 length equals 14 residues. CDR3 nucleotide sequence: TGTGCCAGCACCCAAGCGATTGGTGGCAACGAGCAGTACTTC. This codes for CASTQAIGGNEQYF.

The CDR3 nucleotides are TGTGCCAGCTCACGAGGACAGGGAGGAAAGACCCAGTACTTC. This codes for CASSRGQGGKTQYF. This rearrangement joins TRBV18 to TRBJ2-5; 8 bases align to TRBD1. Per germline, CDR1 KGHSH and CDR2 LQKENI. The J segment lost 6 bases and the V segment lost 4 bases, leaving 7 bases of the junction unmatched. The CDR3 contains 14 residues.

This chain uses TRBV7-9 with TRBJ2-2; 10 bases are a match to TRBD1. There are 17 residues in the CDR3. Looked up from germline, CDR1 is SEHNR and CDR2 is FQNEAQ (reference sequence). V lost 4 bases to trimming and J lost 4 bases; unmatched junction nucleotides: 9. The CDR3 loop is CASSSNEGDRGTGELFF. The DNA of the CDR3 is TGTGCCAGCAGCTCCAACGAGGGGGACAGGGGCACCGGGGAGCTGTTTTTT.

This clone has only a few counts. The chain combines TRBV27 with TRBJ1-1; maybe TRBD1 (5 bases). V gave up 5 bases and J gave up 4 bases, with 11 bases separating them. The V gene's germline CDR1 is MNHEY and CDR2 SMNVEV (reference sequence). This CDR3 is built from 13 residues. CDR3 in amino acids: CASSRGLSTEAFF. CDR3 nucleotides: TGTGCCAGCAGTAGGGGTTTGAGCACTGAAGCTTTCTTT.

V is TRBV7-6 and J is TRBJ2-7, with 10 bases lining up with TRBD2. Germline V CDR1 and CDR2: SGHVS, FNYEAQ. The CDR3 runs 14 residues. With 6 bases clipped from V and 3 bases from J, the junction kept 5 bases outside the gene matches. CDR3 region: CASSPSGSIYEQYF. The CDR3 coding sequence is TGTGCCAGCAGTCCTAGCGGGAGCATCTACGAGCAGTACTTC.

V is TRBV18 and J is TRBJ2-3; D possibly corresponds to TRBD1 (6 bases). Trimming shortened V by 3 bases and J by 3 bases, and 7 bases separated the two germline ends. The CDR3 spans 13 residues. CDR1 KGHSH and CDR2 LQKENI come from the germline V gene. The CDR3 coding sequence is TGTGCCAGCTCACCTCAGGGGACAGATACGCAGTATTTT. Translating it yields CASSPQGTDTQYF.

The genes are TRBV6-2 or TRBV6-3 and TRBJ1-5; 7 nucleotides line up with TRBD1. The CDR3 is made up of 16 amino acids. Unmatched junction bases numbered 10, after V lost 2 bases and J lost 6 bases. Germline CDR1 MNHEY, CDR2 SVGEGT. The CDR3 sequence is CASSYTQRGRGQPQHF. The CDR3 DNA sequence: TGTGCCAGCAGTTACACCCAAAGGGGGCGCGGTCAGCCCCAGCATTTT.

The V call is TRBV7-9, the J call TRBJ1-1; maybe TRBD1 (5 bases). Per germline, CDR1 SEHNR and CDR2 FQNEAQ (reference sequence). CDR3 length: 15 residues. Trimming cost V 0 bases and J 9 bases, with 17 bases left between them. This CDR3 is CASSLAETVGEKAFF. The CDR3, as DNA: TGTGCCAGCAGCTTAGCGGAGACAGTGGGTGAGAAAGCTTTCTTT. Variable domain in full (rest from reference TRBV7-9 and TRBJ1-1): DTGVSQNPRHKITKRGQNVTFRCDPISEHNRLYWYRQTLGQGPEFLTYFQNEAQLEKSRLLSDRFSAERPKGSFSTLEIQRTEQGDSAMYLCASSLAETVGEKAFFGQGTRLTVV.

V usage is TRBV12-3 or TRBV12-4 and J usage is TRBJ1-1, with no clear D. The CDR3 extends over 13 amino acids. V was trimmed by 9 bases and J by 5 bases, leaving 16 bases between them. As DNA, the CDR3 is TGTGCCAGTGAGGAGGGCGGCAGGACTGAAGCTTTCTTT. Amino acid sequence: CASEEGGRTEAFF.

The rearrangement uses TRBV19 and TRBJ2-7; possibly TRBD1 for D (6 bases). Germline V gene lookup returns CDR1 LNHDA and CDR2 SQIVND (reference sequence). The CDR3 contains 16 residues. The germline V and J ends were trimmed by 5 bases and 3 bases, with 20 bases remaining between them. CDR3 bases: TGTGCCAGTAGTCCGCCCCAGGGGATTGTTAACTACGAGCAGTACTTC. The encoded protein is CASSPPQGIVNYEQYF.

The CDR3 sequence: CASSRLVFDPTDTQYF. The CDR3 region has the DNA TGTGCCAGCAGTCGACTTGTTTTCGACCCCACAGATACGCAGTATTTT. This chain connects TRBV7-2 to TRBJ2-3; D is uncertain. This CDR3 comprises 16 residues. CDR1 is SGHTA, CDR2 FQGNSA, per germline. Between the trimmed V and J ends, which lost 6 bases and 2 bases, there was a span of 18 bases.